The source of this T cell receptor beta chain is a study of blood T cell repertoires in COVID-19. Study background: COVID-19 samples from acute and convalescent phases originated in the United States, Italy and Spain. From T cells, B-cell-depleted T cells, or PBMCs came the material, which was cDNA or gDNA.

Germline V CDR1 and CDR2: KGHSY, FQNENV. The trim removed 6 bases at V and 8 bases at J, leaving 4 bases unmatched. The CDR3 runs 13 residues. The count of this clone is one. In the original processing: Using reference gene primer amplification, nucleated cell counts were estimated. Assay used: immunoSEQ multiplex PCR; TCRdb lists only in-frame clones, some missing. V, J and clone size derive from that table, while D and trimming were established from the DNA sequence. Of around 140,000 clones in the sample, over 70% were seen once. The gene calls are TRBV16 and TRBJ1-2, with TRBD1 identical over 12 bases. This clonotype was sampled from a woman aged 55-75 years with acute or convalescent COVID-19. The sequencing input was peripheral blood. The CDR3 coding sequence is TGTGCCAGCAGACTAGGGACAGGGGGCGGCTACACCTTC. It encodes CASRLGTGGGYTF.